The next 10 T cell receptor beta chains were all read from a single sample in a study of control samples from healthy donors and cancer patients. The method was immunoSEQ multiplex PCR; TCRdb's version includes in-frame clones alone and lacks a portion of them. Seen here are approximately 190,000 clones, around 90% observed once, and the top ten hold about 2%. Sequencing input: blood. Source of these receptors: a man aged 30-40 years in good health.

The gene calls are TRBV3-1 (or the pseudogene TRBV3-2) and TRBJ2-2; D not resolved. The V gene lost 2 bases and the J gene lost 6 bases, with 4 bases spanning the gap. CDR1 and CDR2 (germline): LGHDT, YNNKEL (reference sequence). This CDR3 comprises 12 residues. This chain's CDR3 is CASSQMAGELFF. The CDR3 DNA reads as TGTGCCAGCAGCCAAATGGCCGGGGAGCTGTTTTTT.

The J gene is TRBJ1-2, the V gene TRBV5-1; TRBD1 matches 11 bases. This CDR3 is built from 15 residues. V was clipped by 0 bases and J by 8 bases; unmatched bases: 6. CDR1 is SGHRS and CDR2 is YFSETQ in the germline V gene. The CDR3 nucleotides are TGCGCCAGCAGCTTGGGAGGACAGGGGGCCTTGGGCTACACCTTC. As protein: CASSLGGQGALGYTF.

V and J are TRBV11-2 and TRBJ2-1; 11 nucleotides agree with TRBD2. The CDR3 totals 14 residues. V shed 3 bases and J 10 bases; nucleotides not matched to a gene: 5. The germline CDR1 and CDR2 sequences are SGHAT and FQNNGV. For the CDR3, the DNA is TGTGCCAGCAGCTTGGGACTAGCGGCAACCGAGCAGTTCTTC. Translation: CASSLGLAATEQFF.

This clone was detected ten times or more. The CDR3 region is CASREMKGQGGPLHF. As DNA, the CDR3 is TGTGCCAGCAGGGAGATGAAAGGACAGGGGGGTCCCCTCCACTTT. This chain uses TRBV4-2 with TRBJ1-6; TRBD1 aligns across 10 bases. Germline V gives CDR1 LGHNA, CDR2 YNFKEQ. The ends lost 6 bases at V and 13 bases at J; junction bases unmatched: 12. CDR3 length equals 15 residues.

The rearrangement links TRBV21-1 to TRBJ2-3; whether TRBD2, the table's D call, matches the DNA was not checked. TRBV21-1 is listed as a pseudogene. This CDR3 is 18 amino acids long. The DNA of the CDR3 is TGTGCCAGCAGCAAAGCGCGGCCTAGCGGGGGGGGCACAGATACGCAGTATTTT. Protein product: CASSKARPSGGGTDTQYF.

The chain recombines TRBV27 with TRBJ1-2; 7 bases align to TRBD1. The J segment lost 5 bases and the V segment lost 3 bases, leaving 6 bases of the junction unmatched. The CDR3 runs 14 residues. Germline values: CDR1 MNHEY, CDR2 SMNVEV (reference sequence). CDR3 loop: CASSFRQGGYGYTF. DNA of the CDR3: TGTGCCAGCAGTTTTCGACAGGGTGGATATGGCTACACCTTC.

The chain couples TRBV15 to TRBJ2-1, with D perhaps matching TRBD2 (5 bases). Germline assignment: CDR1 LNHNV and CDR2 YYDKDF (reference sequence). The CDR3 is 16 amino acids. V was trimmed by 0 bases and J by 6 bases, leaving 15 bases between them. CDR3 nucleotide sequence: TGTGCCACCAGCAGAGATCGAGGGTCGATTGCCAATGAGCAGTTCTTC. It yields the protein CATSRDRGSIANEQFF.

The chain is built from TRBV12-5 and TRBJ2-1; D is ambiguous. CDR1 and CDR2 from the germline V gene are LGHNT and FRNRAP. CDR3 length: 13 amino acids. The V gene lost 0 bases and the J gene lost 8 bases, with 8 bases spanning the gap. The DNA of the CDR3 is TGTGCTAGTGGTTTGGTAATAGGACATGAGCAGTTCTTC. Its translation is CASGLVIGHEQFF.

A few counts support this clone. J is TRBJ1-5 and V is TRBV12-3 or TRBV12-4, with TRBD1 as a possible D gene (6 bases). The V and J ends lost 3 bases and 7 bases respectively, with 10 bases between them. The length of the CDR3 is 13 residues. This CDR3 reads CASSFNRDQPQHF. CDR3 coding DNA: TGTGCCAGCAGTTTTAACAGGGACCAGCCCCAGCATTTT.

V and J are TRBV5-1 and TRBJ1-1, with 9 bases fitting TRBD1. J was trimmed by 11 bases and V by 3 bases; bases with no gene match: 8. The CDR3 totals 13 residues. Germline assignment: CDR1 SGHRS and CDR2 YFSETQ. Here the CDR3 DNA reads TGCGCCAGCAGCTGGGGCACAGGGGGCGAGGCTTTCTTT. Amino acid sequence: CASSWGTGGEAFF. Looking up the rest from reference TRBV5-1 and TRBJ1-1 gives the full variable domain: KAGVTQTPRYLIKTRGQQVTLSCSPISGHRSVSWYQQTPGQGLQFLFEYFSETQRNKGNFPGRFSGRQFSNSRSEMNVSTLELGDSALYLCASSWGTGGEAFFGQGTRLTVV.